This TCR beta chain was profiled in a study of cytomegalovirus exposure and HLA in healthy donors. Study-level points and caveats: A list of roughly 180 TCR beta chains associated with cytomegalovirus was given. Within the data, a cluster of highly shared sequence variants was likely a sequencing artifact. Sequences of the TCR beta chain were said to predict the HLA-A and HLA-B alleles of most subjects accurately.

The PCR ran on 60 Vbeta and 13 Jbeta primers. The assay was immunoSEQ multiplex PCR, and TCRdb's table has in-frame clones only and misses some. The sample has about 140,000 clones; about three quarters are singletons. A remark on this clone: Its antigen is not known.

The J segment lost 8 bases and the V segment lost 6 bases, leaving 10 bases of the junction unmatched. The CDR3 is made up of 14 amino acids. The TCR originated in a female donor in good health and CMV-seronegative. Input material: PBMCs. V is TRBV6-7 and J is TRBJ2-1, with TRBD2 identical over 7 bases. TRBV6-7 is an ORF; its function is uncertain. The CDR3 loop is CASSPRTRAHEQFF. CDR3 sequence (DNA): TGTGCCAGCAGCCCCCGGACTAGAGCTCATGAGCAGTTCTTC.